This passage covers 29 T cell receptor beta chains from one sample sequenced in a study of blood T cell repertoires in COVID-19. The table came from immunoSEQ multiplex PCR; TCRdb's copy has only in-frame clones and leaves some out. The table lists about 130,000 clones, 70% to 90% of them singletons. Sequencing was performed on peripheral blood. The receptor set was obtained from a man aged 50-60 years with acute or convalescent COVID-19.

This clone was seen a single time. The chain combines TRBV6-5 with TRBJ2-1; 9 bases align to TRBD1. Germline V gives CDR1 MNHEY, CDR2 SVGAGI. Trimming at V came to 5 bases and at J to 9 bases, leaving 5 bases not matched to a gene. The CDR3 consists of 13 residues. The DNA for the CDR3 is TGTGCCAGCAGTAAGGGGACAGGGAGTGAGCAGTTCTTC. Translated, it gives CASSKGTGSEQFF.

This chain joins TRBV28 and TRBJ1-1, with D uncertain. Per the germline V gene, CDR1 is MDHEN and CDR2 is SYDVKM. The CDR3 has 11 residues. The CDR3: CASYENTEAFF. The DNA for the CDR3 is TGTGCTTCCTATGAGAACACTGAAGCTTTCTTT. Supplemented by reference TRBV28 and TRBJ1-1, the full variable domain reads DVKVTQSSRYLVKRTGEKVFLECVQDMDHENMFWYRQDPGLGLRLIYFSYDVKMKEKGDIPEGYSVSREKKERFSLILESASTNQTSMYLCASYENTEAFFGQGTRLTVV.

The rearrangement links TRBV6-5 to TRBJ2-7; D might be TRBD2 (6 bases). The CDR3 runs to 13 residues. Germline assignment: CDR1 MNHEY and CDR2 SVGAGI. V was shortened by 6 bases and J by 7 bases, with 16 bases between the two germline ends. DNA of the CDR3: TGTGCCAGCAGACCCGGCCCACGGGGGGAGCAGTACTTC. Its translation: CASRPGPRGEQYF.

The chain joins TRBV11-3 to TRBJ2-1; D may be TRBD2 (6 bases). This CDR3 has 13 amino acids. With 0 bases removed from V and 8 bases from J, the gap between germline ends came to 8 bases. Germline lookup yields CDR1 SGHNT and CDR2 YENEEA. The CDR3 loop is CASSLEVADEQFF. The CDR3 DNA sequence: TGTGCCAGCAGCTTAGAGGTAGCGGATGAGCAGTTCTTC.

J is TRBJ2-7 and V is TRBV5-1, with a weak D call TRBD2 (6 bases). Trimming took off 4 bases at V and 5 bases at J, with 10 bases between the two ends. CDR1 and CDR2 from the germline V gene are SGHRS and YFSETQ. The CDR3 sequence is 12 residues long. CDR3 residues: CASSPPGDEQYF. The CDR3 coding sequence is TGCGCCAGCAGCCCCCCGGGGGACGAGCAGTACTTC.

This sequence joins TRBV12-5 and TRBJ2-5; D is possibly TRBD1 (5 bases). The CDR3 is 14 amino acids. The germline CDR1 and CDR2 sequences are LGHNT and FRNRAP. Trimming shortened V by 5 bases and J by 1 base, and 11 bases separated the two germline ends. CDR3 DNA: TGTGCTAGTGGTCTCTCAGGGTCCCAAGAGACCCAGTACTTC. Its translation: CASGLSGSQETQYF.

The V call is TRBV11-1, the J call TRBJ1-4; D perhaps matches TRBD1 (5 bases). This CDR3 has 14 residues. V was shortened by 5 bases and J by 8 bases, with 15 bases between the two germline ends. Germline V lookup: CDR1 SGHAT, CDR2 FQDESV (reference sequence). DNA for the CDR3: TGTGCCAGCAGCCTAGGACAATTCGGCGAAAAACTGTTTTTT. Translation: CASSLGQFGEKLFF.

The rearrangement joins TRBV30 to TRBJ2-5; D is unresolved. The last part of the DNA fits TRBJ2-7 better; the J call may be wrong. Germline V gene lookup returns CDR1 GTSNPN and CDR2 SVGIG (reference sequence). CDR3 size: 13 residues. The CDR3 sequence is CAWRLSEESEQYF. In nucleotides, the CDR3 is TGTGCCTGGAGGCTCTCGGAAGAAAGCGAGCAGTACTTC.

This clone was counted only a few times. J is TRBJ1-5 and V is TRBV10-3, with D possibly matching TRBD1 (6 bases). Germline loops: CDR1 ENHRY, CDR2 SYGVKD. CDR3 length equals 15 residues. The V gene lost 5 bases and the J gene lost 0 bases, with 11 bases spanning the gap. CDR3 residues: CAISHGTFSNQPQHF. CDR3 coding DNA: TGTGCCATCAGTCACGGGACATTTAGCAATCAGCCCCAGCATTTT.

This clone appeared a single time. This chain uses TRBV6-5 with TRBJ1-6; TRBD1 might be the D (5 bases). The germline V gene has CDR1 MNHEY and CDR2 SVGAGI. CDR3 length: 14 residues. Deletions cut 1 base from V and 7 bases from J, with 8 bases between. CDR3 bases: TGTGCCAGCAGTTACTGGCAGGGCAATTCACCCCTCCACTTT. Amino acids: CASSYWQGNSPLHF.

The V gene is TRBV4-1, the J gene TRBJ1-1; D perhaps matches TRBD1 (6 bases). Trimming stripped 4 bases from V and 7 bases from J, with 25 bases between. The CDR3 loop spans 17 amino acids. Germline values: CDR1 MGHRA, CDR2 YSYEKL. CDR3 amino acids: CASSLSLLGQHRGEAFF. DNA of the CDR3: TGCGCCAGCAGCCTCTCCCTACTGGGACAACACCGGGGTGAAGCTTTCTTT.

The chain joins TRBV19 to TRBJ2-7; 7 bases align to TRBD1. With 3 bases clipped from V and 7 bases from J, the junction kept 15 bases outside the gene matches. CDR3 length equals 16 residues. In germline, CDR1 is LNHDA, CDR2 SQIVND (reference sequence). Here the CDR3 DNA reads TGTGCCAGTAGTATTTCGATAGGGGGCGGCCCGGGAGAGCAGTACTTC. Its protein is CASSISIGGGPGEQYF.

Only one count was recorded for this clone. The rearrangement joins TRBV28 to TRBJ1-2; tentative D call: TRBD1 (6 bases). Germline V gene sequence: CDR1 MDHEN, CDR2 SYDVKM. The CDR3 consists of 14 residues. Trimming removed 9 bases at V and 8 bases at J, with 22 bases between. As DNA, the CDR3 is TGTGCCAGTTCGATCAATTTACAGGGTTACGGCTACACCTTC. It yields the protein CASSINLQGYGYTF.

J is TRBJ2-1 and V is TRBV6-6, with 9 positions matching TRBD2. Germline V gives CDR1 MNHNY, CDR2 SVGAGI (reference sequence). This CDR3 spans 16 amino acids. Trimming removed 0 bases from V and 6 bases from J; junction bases left unmatched: 6. CDR3 amino acids: CASSYSGSGSRNEQFF. CDR3 nucleotides: TGTGCCAGCAGTTACTCGGGTAGCGGGAGTCGCAATGAGCAGTTCTTC.

The chain carries TRBV5-1 and TRBJ2-2; 7 bases fit TRBD2. Trimming cost V 4 bases and J 7 bases; bases outside gene matches: 13. The CDR3 consists of 16 residues. Germline V gives CDR1 SGHRS, CDR2 YFSETQ. The CDR3 DNA follows: TGCGCCAGCAGCCCGAGACTCCAGCGGGGATTCGGGGAGCTGTTTTTT. It is translated as CASSPRLQRGFGELFF.

The gene calls are TRBV19 and TRBJ2-3; 7 bases are a match to TRBD2. V gave up 1 base and J gave up 3 bases; unmatched junction bases: 1. Germline V lookup: CDR1 LNHDA, CDR2 SQIVND (reference sequence). This CDR3 is built from 14 residues. The chain's CDR3 is CASSIGGGTDTQYF. The CDR3 DNA sequence: TGTGCCAGTAGTATAGGGGGGGGGACAGATACGCAGTATTTT. The complete variable domain, with remaining parts taken from reference TRBV19 and TRBJ2-3, reads DGGITQSPKYLFRKEGQNVTLSCEQNLNHDAMYWYRQDPGQGLRLIYYSQIVNDFQKGDIAEGYSVSREKKESFPLTVTSAQKNPTAFYLCASSIGGGTDTQYFGPGTRLTVL.

This chain joins TRBV5-1 and TRBJ2-7; 7 nucleotides line up with TRBD2. The germline V gene has CDR1 SGHRS and CDR2 YFSETQ. The CDR3 runs 14 residues. Trimming cost V 5 bases and J 3 bases; bases outside gene matches: 8. In nucleotides, the CDR3 is TGCGCCAGCAGGGGACTACCTTCTGTCTACGAGCAGTACTTC. This encodes CASRGLPSVYEQYF. Based on the CDR3 plus reference TRBV5-1 and TRBJ2-7, the full variable domain is KAGVTQTPRYLIKTRGQQVTLSCSPISGHRSVSWYQQTPGQGLQFLFEYFSETQRNKGNFPGRFSGRQFSNSRSEMNVSTLELGDSALYLCASRGLPSVYEQYFGPGTRLTVT.

CDR3 sequence reads: CASRRSTGDGYGYTF. DNA of the CDR3: TGCGCCAGCAGAAGGTCGACAGGGGACGGATATGGCTACACCTTC. This chain links TRBV5-1 with TRBJ1-2; the match to TRBD1 covers 8 bases. V lost 5 bases, J lost 5 bases, and 11 bases stayed unmatched. The CDR3 sequence is 15 residues long. Looked up from germline, CDR1 is SGHRS and CDR2 is YFSETQ.

The V call is TRBV25-1, the J call TRBJ1-1; tentatively, D is TRBD1 (5 bases). From germline, CDR1 is MGHDK and CDR2 SYGVNS. Trimming cost V 3 bases and J 1 base, with 12 bases left between them. There are 15 residues in the CDR3. CDR3 sequence reads: CASSDRRDRNTEAFF. The CDR3 DNA sequence: TGTGCCAGCAGTGATCGCAGGGATAGGAACACTGAAGCTTTCTTT.

This chain uses TRBV19 with TRBJ1-5; TRBD1 might be the D (6 bases). The V gene lost 0 bases and the J gene lost 1 base, with 16 bases spanning the gap. Germline lookup yields CDR1 LNHDA and CDR2 SQIVND (reference sequence). The CDR3 loop spans 18 amino acids. In nucleotides, the CDR3 is TGTGCCAGTAGTATAGATCTCGGGGGGGGCGGGAGCAATCAGCCCCAGCATTTT. Amino acids: CASSIDLGGGGSNQPQHF.

This sequence joins TRBV10-2 and TRBJ2-1; weak D call: TRBD2 (5 bases). V was pared by 7 bases and J by 6 bases, with 13 bases between. This CDR3 is 13 amino acids long. Per germline, CDR1 WSHSY and CDR2 SAAADI. The CDR3 protein is CASNPPGINEQFF. In nucleotides, the CDR3 is TGCGCCAGCAATCCCCCGGGGATCAATGAGCAGTTCTTC.

The V gene is TRBV28, the J gene TRBJ1-2; D gene uncertain. CDR1 is MDHEN and CDR2 is SYDVKM in the germline V gene. CDR3 length: 12 residues. The V and J ends lost 4 bases and 3 bases respectively, with 6 bases between them. The CDR3 spells CASSYRDYGYTF. The CDR3 DNA reads as TGTGCCAGCAGTTACCGGGACTATGGCTACACCTTC.

V is TRBV3-1 (or the pseudogene TRBV3-2) and J is TRBJ2-3, with 9 bases identical to TRBD2. CDR3 length: 16 residues. Germline V gene data show CDR1 as LGHDT and CDR2 as YNNKEL (reference sequence). V was pared by 0 bases and J by 5 bases, with 6 bases of the junction left unmatched. CDR3 region: CASSQDRPAGGDTQYF. DNA for the CDR3: TGTGCCAGCAGCCAAGATCGTCCAGCGGGGGGAGATACGCAGTATTTT.

The chain is built from TRBV6-5 and TRBJ1-2; TRBD1 matches at 8 bases. Germline V gene sequence: CDR1 MNHEY, CDR2 SVGAGI. V lost 8 bases and J lost 4; bases outside the gene matches: 9. The CDR3 totals 14 residues. The CDR3 loop is CASSNDRGSYGYTF. The CDR3, as DNA: TGTGCCAGCTCGAACGACAGGGGAAGCTATGGCTACACCTTC.

The V and J genes are TRBV6-1 and TRBJ1-2; possibly TRBD1 for D (6 bases). The CDR3 covers 16 residues. Trimming pared 1 base from V and 3 bases from J, leaving 15 bases between. Germline V lookup: CDR1 MNHNS, CDR2 SASEGT. CDR3 in amino acids: CASSEGSAGADYGYTF. DNA of the CDR3: TGTGCCAGCAGTGAAGGGTCGGCAGGGGCCGACTATGGCTACACCTTC.

This chain joins TRBV18 and TRBJ1-1, with a weak D call TRBD1 (6 bases). The CDR3 loop spans 14 amino acids. The V and J ends lost 4 bases and 4 bases respectively, with 13 bases between them. In germline, CDR1 is KGHSH, CDR2 LQKENI. The CDR3 sequence: CASSLGQIGTEAFF. Here the CDR3 DNA reads TGTGCCAGCTCACTGGGACAAATCGGCACTGAAGCTTTCTTT.

This chain connects TRBV27 to TRBJ1-5; weak D call: TRBD1 (5 bases). The V end was cut by 6 bases, the J end by 0 bases, with 18 bases between. CDR3 length: 17 residues. The germline gives CDR1 MNHEY, CDR2 SMNVEV (reference sequence). CDR3 residues: CASSLTRGGDSNQPQHF. CDR3 nucleotides: TGTGCCAGCAGCCTCACCCGTGGGGGGGATAGCAATCAGCCCCAGCATTTT.

J is TRBJ1-1 and V is TRBV5-1; TRBD1 matches 8 bases. Germline loops: CDR1 SGHRS, CDR2 YFSETQ. The CDR3 covers 17 residues. J was trimmed by 1 base and V by 4 bases; bases with no gene match: 12. This chain's CDR3 is CASSRQGADFRNTEAFF. The CDR3 bases are TGCGCCAGCAGCCGTCAGGGGGCTGATTTCAGGAACACTGAAGCTTTCTTT.

The V call is TRBV5-5, the J call TRBJ1-2; D is perhaps TRBD1 (6 bases). The CDR3 consists of 16 residues. From germline, CDR1 is SGHKS and CDR2 YYEKEE (reference sequence). V lost 4 bases, J lost 2 bases, and 18 bases lay in between. DNA for the CDR3: TGTGCCAGCAGCGCCTCCCCCTTTACAGGGAACTATGGCTACACCTTC. Its translation: CASSASPFTGNYGYTF.